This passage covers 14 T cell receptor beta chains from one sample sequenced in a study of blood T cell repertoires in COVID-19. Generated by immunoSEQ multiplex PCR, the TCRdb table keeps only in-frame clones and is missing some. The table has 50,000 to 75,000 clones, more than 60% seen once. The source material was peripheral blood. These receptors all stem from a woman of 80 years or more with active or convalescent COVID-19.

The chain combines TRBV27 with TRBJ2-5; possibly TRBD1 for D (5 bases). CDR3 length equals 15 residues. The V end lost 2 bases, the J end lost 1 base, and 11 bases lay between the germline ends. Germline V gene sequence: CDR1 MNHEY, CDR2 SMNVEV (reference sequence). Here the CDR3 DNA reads TGTGCCAGCAGTTTAATGGCAGGGCCCCAAGAGACCCAGTACTTC. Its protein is CASSLMAGPQETQYF.

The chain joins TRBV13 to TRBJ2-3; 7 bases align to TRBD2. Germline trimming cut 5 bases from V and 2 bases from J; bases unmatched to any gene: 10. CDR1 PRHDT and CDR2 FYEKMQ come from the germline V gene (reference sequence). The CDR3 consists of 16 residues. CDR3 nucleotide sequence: TGTGCCAGCAGCCCTATTTCCAGCGGGGTCACAGATACGCAGTATTTT. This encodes CASSPISSGVTDTQYF.

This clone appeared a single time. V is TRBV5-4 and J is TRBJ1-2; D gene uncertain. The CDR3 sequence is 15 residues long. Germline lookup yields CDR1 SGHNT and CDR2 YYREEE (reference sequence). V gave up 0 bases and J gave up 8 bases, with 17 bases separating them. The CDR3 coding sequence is TGTGCCAGCAGCTTGGTCGGGGATTTCGCTGACGGCTACACCTTC. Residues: CASSLVGDFADGYTF.

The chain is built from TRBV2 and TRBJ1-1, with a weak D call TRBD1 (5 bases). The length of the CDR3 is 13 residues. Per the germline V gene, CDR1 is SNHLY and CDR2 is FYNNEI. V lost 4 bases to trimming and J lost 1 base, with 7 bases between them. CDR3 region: CASSGQPNTEAFF. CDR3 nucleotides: TGTGCCAGCAGTGGACAGCCGAACACTGAAGCTTTCTTT.

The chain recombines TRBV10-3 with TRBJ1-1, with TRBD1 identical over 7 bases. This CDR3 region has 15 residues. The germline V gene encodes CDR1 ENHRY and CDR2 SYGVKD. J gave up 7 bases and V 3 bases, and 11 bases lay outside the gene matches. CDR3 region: CAISEGWDRAREAFF. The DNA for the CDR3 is TGTGCCATCAGTGAAGGTTGGGACAGAGCCCGTGAAGCTTTCTTT.

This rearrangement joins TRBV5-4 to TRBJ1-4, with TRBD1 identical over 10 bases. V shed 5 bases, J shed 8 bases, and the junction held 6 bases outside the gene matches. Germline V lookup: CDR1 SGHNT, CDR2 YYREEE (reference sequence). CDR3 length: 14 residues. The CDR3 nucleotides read TGTGCCAGCAGGAGCGGGACAGGGGACGAAAAACTGTTTTTT. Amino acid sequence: CASRSGTGDEKLFF.

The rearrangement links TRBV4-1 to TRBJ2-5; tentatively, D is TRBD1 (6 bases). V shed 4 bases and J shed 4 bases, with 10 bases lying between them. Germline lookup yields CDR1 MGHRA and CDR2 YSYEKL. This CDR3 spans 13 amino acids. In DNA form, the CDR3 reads TGCGCCAGCAGCCGCGACAGGTCAGAGACCCAGTACTTC. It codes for CASSRDRSETQYF.

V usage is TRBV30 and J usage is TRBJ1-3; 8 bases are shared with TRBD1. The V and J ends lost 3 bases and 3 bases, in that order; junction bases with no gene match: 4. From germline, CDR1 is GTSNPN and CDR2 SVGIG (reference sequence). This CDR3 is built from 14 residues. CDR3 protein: CAWRGQGIGNTIYF. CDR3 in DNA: TGTGCCTGGAGAGGACAGGGTATTGGAAACACCATATATTTT.

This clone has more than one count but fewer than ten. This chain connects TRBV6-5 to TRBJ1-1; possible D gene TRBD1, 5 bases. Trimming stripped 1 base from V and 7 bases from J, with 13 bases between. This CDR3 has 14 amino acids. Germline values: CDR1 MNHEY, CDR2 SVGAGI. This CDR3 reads CASSYYSGVDEAFF. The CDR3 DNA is TGTGCCAGCAGTTACTATTCGGGGGTCGATGAAGCTTTCTTT.

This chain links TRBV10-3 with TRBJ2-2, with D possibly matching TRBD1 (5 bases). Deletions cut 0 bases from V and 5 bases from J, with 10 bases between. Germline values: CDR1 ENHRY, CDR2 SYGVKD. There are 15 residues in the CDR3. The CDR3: CAISESSGMTGELFF. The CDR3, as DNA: TGTGCCATCAGTGAGTCGTCAGGGATGACCGGGGAGCTGTTTTTT.

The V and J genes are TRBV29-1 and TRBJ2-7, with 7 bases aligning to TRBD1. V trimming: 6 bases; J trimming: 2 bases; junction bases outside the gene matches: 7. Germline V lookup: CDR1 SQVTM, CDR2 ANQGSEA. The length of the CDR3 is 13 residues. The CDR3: CSVTGATTYEQYF. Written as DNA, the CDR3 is TGCAGCGTCACAGGGGCCACAACCTACGAGCAGTACTTC.

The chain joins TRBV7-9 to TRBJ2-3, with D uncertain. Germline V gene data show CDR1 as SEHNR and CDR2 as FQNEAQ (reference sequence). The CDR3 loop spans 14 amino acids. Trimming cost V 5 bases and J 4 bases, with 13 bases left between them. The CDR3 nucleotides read TGTGCCAGCAGCCAAGGAGATAGTTCAGATACGCAGTATTTT. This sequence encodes CASSQGDSSDTQYF.

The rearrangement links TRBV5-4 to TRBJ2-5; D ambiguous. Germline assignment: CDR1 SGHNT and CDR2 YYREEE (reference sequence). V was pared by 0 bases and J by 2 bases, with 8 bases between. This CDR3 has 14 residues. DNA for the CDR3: TGTGCCAGCAGCTTGGTGTCCACACAAGAGACCCAGTACTTC. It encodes CASSLVSTQETQYF.

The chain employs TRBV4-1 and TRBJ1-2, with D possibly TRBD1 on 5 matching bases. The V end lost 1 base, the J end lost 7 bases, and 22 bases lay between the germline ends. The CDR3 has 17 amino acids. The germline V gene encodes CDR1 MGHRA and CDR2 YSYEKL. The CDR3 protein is CASSQAQTGVGTSGYTF. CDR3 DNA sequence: TGCGCCAGCAGCCAAGCGCAAACTGGGGTAGGGACTAGTGGCTACACCTTC.